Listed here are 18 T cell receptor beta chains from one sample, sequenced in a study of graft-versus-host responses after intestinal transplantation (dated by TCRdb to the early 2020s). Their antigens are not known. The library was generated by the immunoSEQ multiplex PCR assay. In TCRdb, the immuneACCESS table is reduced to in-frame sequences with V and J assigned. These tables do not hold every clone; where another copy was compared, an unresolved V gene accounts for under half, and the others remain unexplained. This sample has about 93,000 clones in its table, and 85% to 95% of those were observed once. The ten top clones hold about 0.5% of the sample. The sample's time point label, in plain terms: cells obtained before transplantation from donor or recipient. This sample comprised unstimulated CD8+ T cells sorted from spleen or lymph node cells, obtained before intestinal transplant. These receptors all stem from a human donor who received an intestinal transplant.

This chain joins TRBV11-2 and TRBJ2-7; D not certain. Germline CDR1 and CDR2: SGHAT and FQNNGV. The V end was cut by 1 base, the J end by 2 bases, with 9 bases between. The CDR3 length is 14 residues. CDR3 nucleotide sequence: TGTGCCAGCAGCTTAGTCCAGGCAACCTACGAGCAGTACTTC. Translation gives CASSLVQATYEQYF.

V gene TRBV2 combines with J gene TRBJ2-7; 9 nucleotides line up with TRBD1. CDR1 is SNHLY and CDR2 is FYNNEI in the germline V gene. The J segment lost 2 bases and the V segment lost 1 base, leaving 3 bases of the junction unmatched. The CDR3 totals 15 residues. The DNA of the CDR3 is TGTGCCAGCAGTGAAGGACAGGGGGAACCCTACGAGCAGTACTTC. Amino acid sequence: CASSEGQGEPYEQYF.

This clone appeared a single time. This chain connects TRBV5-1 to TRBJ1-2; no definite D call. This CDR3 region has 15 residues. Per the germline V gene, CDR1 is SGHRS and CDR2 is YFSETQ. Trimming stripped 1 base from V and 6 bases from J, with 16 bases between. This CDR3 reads CASSLSPGEVHGYTF. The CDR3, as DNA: TGCGCCAGCAGCTTGAGTCCCGGGGAAGTGCATGGCTACACCTTC.

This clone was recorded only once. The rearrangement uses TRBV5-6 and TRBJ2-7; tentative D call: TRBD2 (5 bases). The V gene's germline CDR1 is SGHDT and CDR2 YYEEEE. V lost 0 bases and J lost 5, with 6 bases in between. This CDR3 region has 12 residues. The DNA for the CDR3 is TGTGCCAGCAGCTTGGTCGGGGACGAGCAGTACTTC. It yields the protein CASSLVGDEQYF.

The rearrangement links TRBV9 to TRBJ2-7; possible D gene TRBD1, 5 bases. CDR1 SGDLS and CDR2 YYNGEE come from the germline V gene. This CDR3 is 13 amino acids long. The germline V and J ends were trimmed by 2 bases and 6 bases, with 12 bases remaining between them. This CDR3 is CASSVGKRGEQYF. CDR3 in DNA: TGTGCCAGCAGCGTTGGAAAAAGGGGCGAGCAGTACTTC.

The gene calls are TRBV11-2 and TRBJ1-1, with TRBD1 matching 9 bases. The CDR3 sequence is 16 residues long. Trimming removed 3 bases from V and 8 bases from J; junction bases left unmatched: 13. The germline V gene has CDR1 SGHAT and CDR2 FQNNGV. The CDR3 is CASSFLPGQGLSEAFF. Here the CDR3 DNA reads TGTGCCAGCAGCTTTTTACCGGGACAGGGATTATCGGAAGCTTTCTTT.

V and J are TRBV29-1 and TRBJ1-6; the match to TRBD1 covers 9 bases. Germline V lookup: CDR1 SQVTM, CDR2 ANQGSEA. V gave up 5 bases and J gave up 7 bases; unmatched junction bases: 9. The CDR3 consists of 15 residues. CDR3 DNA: TGCAGCGTTTCCCACAGGACAGGGGAAAATTCACCCCTCCACTTT. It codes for CSVSHRTGENSPLHF. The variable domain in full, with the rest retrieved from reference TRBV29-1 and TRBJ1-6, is SAVISQKPSRDICQRGTSLTIQCQVDSQVTMMFWYRQQPGQSLTLIATANQGSEATYESGFVIDKFPISRPNLTFSTLTVSNMSPEDSSIYLCSVSHRTGENSPLHFGNGTRLTVT.

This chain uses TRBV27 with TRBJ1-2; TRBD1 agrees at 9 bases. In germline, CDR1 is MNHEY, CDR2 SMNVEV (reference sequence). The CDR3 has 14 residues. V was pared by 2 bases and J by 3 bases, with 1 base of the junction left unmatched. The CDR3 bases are TGTGCCAGCAGTTTAGACAGGGGGTACTATGGCTACACCTTC. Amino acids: CASSLDRGYYGYTF.

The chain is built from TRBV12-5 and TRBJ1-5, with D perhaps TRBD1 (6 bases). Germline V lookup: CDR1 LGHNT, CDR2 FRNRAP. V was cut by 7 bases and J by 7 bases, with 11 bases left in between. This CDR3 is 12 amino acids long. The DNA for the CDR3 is TGTGCTAGTGAAGAAGGGGGACAGCCCCAGCATTTT. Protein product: CASEEGGQPQHF.

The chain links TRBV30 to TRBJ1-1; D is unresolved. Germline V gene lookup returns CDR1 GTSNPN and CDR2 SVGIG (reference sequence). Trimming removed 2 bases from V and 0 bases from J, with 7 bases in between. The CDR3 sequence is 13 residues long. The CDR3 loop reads CAWSSGMNTEAFF. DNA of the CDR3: TGTGCCTGGAGTTCTGGCATGAACACTGAAGCTTTCTTT.

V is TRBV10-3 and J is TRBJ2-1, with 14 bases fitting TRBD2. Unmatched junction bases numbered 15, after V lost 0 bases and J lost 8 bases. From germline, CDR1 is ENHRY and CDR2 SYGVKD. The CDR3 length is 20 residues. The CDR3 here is CAISESTGLPGLAGVDEQFF. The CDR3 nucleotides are TGTGCCATCAGTGAGTCGACCGGTTTGCCGGGACTAGCGGGGGTGGATGAGCAGTTCTTC.

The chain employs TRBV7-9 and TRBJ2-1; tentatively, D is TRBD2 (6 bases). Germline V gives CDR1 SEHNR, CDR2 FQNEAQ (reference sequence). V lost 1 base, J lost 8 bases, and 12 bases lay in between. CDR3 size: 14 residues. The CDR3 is CASSLVFTGDEQFF. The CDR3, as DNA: TGTGCCAGCAGCTTAGTTTTTACGGGGGATGAGCAGTTCTTC.

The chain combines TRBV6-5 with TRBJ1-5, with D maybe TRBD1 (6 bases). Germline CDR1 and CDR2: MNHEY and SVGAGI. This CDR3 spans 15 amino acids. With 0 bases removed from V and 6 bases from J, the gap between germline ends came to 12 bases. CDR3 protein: CASSYSQGSSQPQHF. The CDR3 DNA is TGTGCCAGCAGTTACTCTCAGGGGTCCAGTCAGCCCCAGCATTTT.

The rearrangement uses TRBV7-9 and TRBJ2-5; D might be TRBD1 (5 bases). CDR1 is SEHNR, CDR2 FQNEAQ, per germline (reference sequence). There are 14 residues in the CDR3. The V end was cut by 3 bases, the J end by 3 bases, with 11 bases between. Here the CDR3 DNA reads TGTGCCAGCAGCTTGTTGGGGCCTGAAGAGACCCAGTACTTC. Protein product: CASSLLGPEETQYF. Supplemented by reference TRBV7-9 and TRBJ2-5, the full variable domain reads DTGVSQNPRHKITKRGQNVTFRCDPISEHNRLYWYRQTLGQGPEFLTYFQNEAQLEKSRLLSDRFSAERPKGSFSTLEIQRTEQGDSAMYLCASSLLGPEETQYFGPGTRLLVL.

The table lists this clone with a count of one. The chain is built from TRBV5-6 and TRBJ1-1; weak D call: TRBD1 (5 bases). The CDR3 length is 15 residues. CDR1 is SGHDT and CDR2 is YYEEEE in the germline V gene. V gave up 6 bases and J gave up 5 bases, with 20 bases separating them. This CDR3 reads CASNYPRGGRTEAFF. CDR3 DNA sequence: TGTGCCAGCAACTACCCTAGGGGAGGGCGAACTGAAGCTTTCTTT.

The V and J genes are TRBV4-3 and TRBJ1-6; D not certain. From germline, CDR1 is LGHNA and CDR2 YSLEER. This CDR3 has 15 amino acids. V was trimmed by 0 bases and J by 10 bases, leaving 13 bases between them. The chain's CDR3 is CASSQDRSGSSPLHF. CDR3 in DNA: TGCGCCAGCAGCCAAGATAGGTCAGGTTCATCACCCCTCCACTTT.

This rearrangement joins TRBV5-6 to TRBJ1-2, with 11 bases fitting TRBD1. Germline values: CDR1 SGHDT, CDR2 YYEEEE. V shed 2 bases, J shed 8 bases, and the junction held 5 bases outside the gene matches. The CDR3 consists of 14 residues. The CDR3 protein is CASSFSDRGRGYTF. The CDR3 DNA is TGTGCCAGCAGCTTTTCGGACAGGGGGCGAGGCTACACCTTC.

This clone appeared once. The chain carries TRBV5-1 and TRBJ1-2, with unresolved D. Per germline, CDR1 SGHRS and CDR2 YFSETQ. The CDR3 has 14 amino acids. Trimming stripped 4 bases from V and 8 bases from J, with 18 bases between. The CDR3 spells CASSPLDSSGGYTF. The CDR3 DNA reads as TGCGCCAGCAGCCCTCTAGACTCTTCTGGGGGCTACACCTTC.